This T cell receptor (beta chain) appears in the sequencing data of a study of response to subunit inactivated influenza vaccine. CDR3 size: 12 residues. Deletions cut 8 bases from V and 5 bases from J, with 12 bases between. The germline V gene encodes CDR1 MDHEN and CDR2 SYDVKM. TCRdb used MiXCR to reprocess the RT-PCR reads, holding one entry per CDR3 protein. The sample lists fewer than 750,000 distinct CDR3 sequences, 14% occurring once. The sequence came from a man aged 50-60 years who received an inactivated influenza vaccine. Specimen: PBMCs from blood, collected about 13 days after vaccination. The rearrangement uses TRBV28 and TRBJ2-5; TRBD1 or TRBD2 may be the D gene (6 bases each). CDR3 DNA: TGTGCCAGCGGCTCGGGGGCTGAGACCCAGTACTTC. Translated, it gives CASGSGAETQYF.